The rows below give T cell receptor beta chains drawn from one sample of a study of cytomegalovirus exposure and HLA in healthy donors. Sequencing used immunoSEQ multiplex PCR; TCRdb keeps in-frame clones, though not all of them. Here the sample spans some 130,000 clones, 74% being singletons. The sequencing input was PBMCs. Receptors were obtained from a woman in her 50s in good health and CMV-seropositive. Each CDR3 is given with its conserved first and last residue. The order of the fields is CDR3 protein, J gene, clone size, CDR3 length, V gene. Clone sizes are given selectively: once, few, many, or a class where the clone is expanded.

cdr3_aa: CASSKVSGPYNEQFF
j_call: TRBJ2-1
clone_size: once
cdr3_length: 15
v_call: TRBV19

cdr3_aa: CASSTGGRGETQYF
j_call: TRBJ2-5
clone_size: .
cdr3_length: 14
v_call: TRBV19

cdr3_aa: CASSRGGGEFAYEQYF
j_call: TRBJ2-7
clone_size: few
cdr3_length: 16
v_call: TRBV11-3

cdr3_aa: CASSVGVRTGPGNSPLHF
j_call: TRBJ1-6
clone_size: .
cdr3_length: 18
v_call: TRBV9

cdr3_aa: CAIRTGDYGYTF
j_call: TRBJ1-2
clone_size: once
cdr3_length: 12
v_call: TRBV10-3

cdr3_aa: CASTSLAGLYEQYF
j_call: TRBJ2-7
clone_size: .
cdr3_length: 14
v_call: TRBV6-6

cdr3_aa: CASSLDLTSGGWAGELFF
j_call: TRBJ2-2
clone_size: .
cdr3_length: 18
v_call: TRBV5-6

cdr3_aa: CASSLIPGDVAQHF
j_call: TRBJ1-5
clone_size: .
cdr3_length: 14
v_call: TRBV5-8

cdr3_aa: CASSREGTGGSPLHF
j_call: TRBJ1-6
clone_size: .
cdr3_length: 15
v_call: TRBV7-2

cdr3_aa: CASTSWSGGTEAFF
j_call: TRBJ1-1
clone_size: .
cdr3_length: 14
v_call: TRBV10-2

cdr3_aa: CASSSPPSDYTGELFF
j_call: TRBJ2-2
clone_size: .
cdr3_length: 16
v_call: TRBV5-1

cdr3_aa: CASNEQFVQETQYF
j_call: TRBJ2-5
clone_size: .
cdr3_length: 14
v_call: TRBV2

cdr3_aa: CASSLAHMGGTDTQYF
j_call: TRBJ2-3
clone_size: once
cdr3_length: 16
v_call: TRBV5-1

cdr3_aa: CAISRSGSDGYTF
j_call: TRBJ1-2
clone_size: .
cdr3_length: 13
v_call: TRBV10-3

cdr3_aa: CASMDRGNAEAFF
j_call: TRBJ1-1
clone_size: .
cdr3_length: 13
v_call: TRBV21-1

cdr3_aa: CASTLDRKPFF
j_call: TRBJ1-1
clone_size: .
cdr3_length: 11
v_call: TRBV2

cdr3_aa: CAWSVAETGKHF
j_call: TRBJ1-5
clone_size: .
cdr3_length: 12
v_call: TRBV30

cdr3_aa: CASSKESSSGNTIYF
j_call: TRBJ1-3
clone_size: .
cdr3_length: 15
v_call: TRBV19

cdr3_aa: CASSLDRVNEQYF
j_call: TRBJ2-7
clone_size: once
cdr3_length: 13
v_call: TRBV4-2

cdr3_aa: CASSLRRAGNGYTF
j_call: TRBJ1-2
clone_size: .
cdr3_length: 14
v_call: TRBV5-4

cdr3_aa: CASRAGSSYNSPLHF
j_call: TRBJ1-6
clone_size: few
cdr3_length: 15
v_call: TRBV19

cdr3_aa: CASSEEWTGDYEQYF
j_call: .
clone_size: .
cdr3_length: 15
v_call: TRBV6-1

cdr3_aa: CARLTQGGDTEAFF
j_call: TRBJ1-1
clone_size: few
cdr3_length: 14
v_call: TRBV7-9

cdr3_aa: CASSLVGGEAFF
j_call: TRBJ1-1
clone_size: few
cdr3_length: 12
v_call: TRBV5-6

cdr3_aa: CASSFIVDSPLHF
j_call: TRBJ1-6
clone_size: .
cdr3_length: 13
v_call: TRBV11-2

cdr3_aa: CASSNLAGSSREQYF
j_call: TRBJ2-7
clone_size: .
cdr3_length: 15
v_call: TRBV19

cdr3_aa: CASSRGLAGGTQYF
j_call: TRBJ2-3
clone_size: .
cdr3_length: 14
v_call: TRBV4-1

cdr3_aa: CASSQGGSGGARTGELFF
j_call: TRBJ2-2
clone_size: .
cdr3_length: 18
v_call: TRBV4-1

cdr3_aa: CASSRGGLYGYTF
j_call: TRBJ1-2
clone_size: few
cdr3_length: 13
v_call: TRBV6-1

cdr3_aa: CASSLSRPDQETQYF
j_call: TRBJ2-5
clone_size: .
cdr3_length: 15
v_call: TRBV7-4

cdr3_aa: CAWSGLAGVGDTQYF
j_call: TRBJ2-3
clone_size: .
cdr3_length: 15
v_call: TRBV30

cdr3_aa: CASSSRQGRQDGNTIYF
j_call: TRBJ1-3
clone_size: few
cdr3_length: 17
v_call: TRBV11-3

cdr3_aa: CATSSARGANTEAFF
j_call: TRBJ1-1
clone_size: .
cdr3_length: 15
v_call: TRBV15

cdr3_aa: CASSSSGTGAYNEQFF
j_call: TRBJ2-1
clone_size: .
cdr3_length: 16
v_call: TRBV5-6

cdr3_aa: CASSGRTGRSTDTQYF
j_call: TRBJ2-3
clone_size: .
cdr3_length: 16
v_call: TRBV2

cdr3_aa: CASSPLVSTEAFF
j_call: TRBJ1-1
clone_size: .
cdr3_length: 13
v_call: TRBV7-2

cdr3_aa: CASSPGGVNNEQFF
j_call: TRBJ2-1
clone_size: .
cdr3_length: 14
v_call: TRBV7-2

cdr3_aa: CASSYGGQYTEAFF
j_call: TRBJ1-1
clone_size: .
cdr3_length: 14
v_call: TRBV6-6

cdr3_aa: CASSIDLFSGTGKEQPQHF
j_call: TRBJ1-5
clone_size: .
cdr3_length: 19
v_call: TRBV19

cdr3_aa: CASSLQGIASTDTQYF
j_call: TRBJ2-3
clone_size: .
cdr3_length: 16
v_call: TRBV19